This TCR beta chain was sequenced during a study of memory CD4+ T cells and cytomegalovirus serostatus. This clone was recorded a few times. No antigen is known for it. V gave up 3 bases and J gave up 1 base; unmatched junction bases: 5. Germline assignment: CDR1 LNHDA and CDR2 SQIVND (reference sequence). CDR3 length: 15 residues. Study results and caveats: The CMV-associated TCR signature appears largely within the CD4+ memory repertoire. About 40% of the roughly 150 known CMV-associated TCRbeta sequences appeared in CD4+ memory.

Single viable CD3+CD4+CD8-CD45RO+ cells were sorted as the memory CD4+ T cells. Repertoires were generated with immunoSEQ multiplex PCR, while TCRdb's copy carries only in-frame clones and drops some. This table has under 85,000 clones, 60% to 80% appearing once. The chain combines TRBV19 with TRBJ2-5; 7 bases are a match to TRBD1. The sequencing input was memory CD4+ T cells from blood. This TCR derives from an adult in good health and CMV-seropositive. The DNA of the CDR3 is TGTGCCAGTAGTATTCGAGGGGGCATCCAAGAGACCCAGTACTTC. Its protein product is CASSIRGGIQETQYF.